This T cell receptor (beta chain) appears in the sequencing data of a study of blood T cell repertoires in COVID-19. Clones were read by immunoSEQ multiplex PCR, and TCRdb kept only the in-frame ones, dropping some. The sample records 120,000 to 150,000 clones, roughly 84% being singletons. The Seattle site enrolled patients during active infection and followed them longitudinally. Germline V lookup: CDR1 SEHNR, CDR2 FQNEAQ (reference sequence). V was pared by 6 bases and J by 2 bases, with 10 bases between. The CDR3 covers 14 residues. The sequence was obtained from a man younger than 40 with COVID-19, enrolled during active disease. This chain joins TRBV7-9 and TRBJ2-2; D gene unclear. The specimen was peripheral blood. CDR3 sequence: CASRNTENTGELFF. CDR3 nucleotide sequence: TGTGCCAGCAGGAACACAGAAAACACCGGGGAGCTGTTTTTT.